The 14 T cell receptor beta chains listed next were all sequenced from one sample in a study of blood T cell repertoires in COVID-19. Sequenced by immunoSEQ multiplex PCR; TCRdb stores in-frame clones only, minus some. The sample lists 150,000 to 200,000 clones; 60% to 80% were seen once. Sequencing was carried out using peripheral blood. Receptors were obtained from a woman aged 70-85 years with acute or convalescent COVID-19.

The chain combines TRBV27 with TRBJ2-7, with D possibly being TRBD2 (5 bases). The CDR3 is made up of 15 amino acids. Germline V gives CDR1 MNHEY, CDR2 SMNVEV (reference sequence). The V and J ends lost 0 bases and 4 bases respectively, with 13 bases between them. CDR3 amino acids: CASSLSSVPGYEQYF. The CDR3 DNA reads TGTGCCAGCAGTTTATCTAGCGTCCCGGGTTACGAGCAGTACTTC.

The chain has TRBV29-1 and TRBJ2-1; D remains unclear. The CDR3 has 13 residues. Germline CDR1 SQVTM, CDR2 ANQGSEA. The V gene lost 3 bases and the J gene lost 9 bases, with 15 bases spanning the gap. This chain's CDR3 is CSVELLVRGEQFF. In DNA form, the CDR3 reads TGCAGCGTTGAGTTATTAGTTCGTGGTGAGCAGTTCTTC.

The chain recombines TRBV10-2 with TRBJ1-5; D perhaps matches TRBD1 (5 bases). V lost 3 bases and J lost 5, with 14 bases in between. CDR3 size: 15 residues. The germline V gene encodes CDR1 WSHSY and CDR2 SAAADI. The CDR3 coding sequence is TGCGCCAGCAGTGACGGGTCAGGGTCCCATCAGCCCCAGCATTTT. The encoded protein is CASSDGSGSHQPQHF.

CDR3: CASSFGRLAGVPETQYF. The CDR3 coding sequence is TGCGCCAGCAGCTTTGGCCGACTAGCGGGAGTTCCAGAGACCCAGTACTTC. This chain connects TRBV5-1 to TRBJ2-5, with 12 bases fitting TRBD2. The trim removed 2 bases at V and 4 bases at J, leaving 9 bases unmatched. The germline V gene encodes CDR1 SGHRS and CDR2 YFSETQ. The CDR3 sequence is 17 residues long.

The V call is TRBV6-5, the J call TRBJ2-1, with 8 nucleotides matching TRBD1. The V and J ends lost 7 bases and 4 bases, in that order; junction bases with no gene match: 6. The CDR3 contains 14 residues. CDR1 MNHEY and CDR2 SVGAGI come from the germline V gene. CDR3 bases: TGTGCCAGCATTCCGGACAGGGTTTACAATGAGCAGTTCTTC. Translation gives CASIPDRVYNEQFF.

J is TRBJ2-1 and V is TRBV13; 8 bases are shared with TRBD2. V trimming: 5 bases; J trimming: 8 bases; junction bases outside the gene matches: 8. The CDR3 has 14 residues. From germline, CDR1 is PRHDT and CDR2 FYEKMQ (reference sequence). The DNA for the CDR3 is TGTGCCAGCAGCATCTGGACTAGCCTCGATGAGCAGTTCTTC. Protein product: CASSIWTSLDEQFF.

The chain is built from TRBV7-2 and TRBJ1-1; D remains unclear. The CDR3 spans 14 residues. Germline CDR1 is SGHTA and CDR2 is FQGNSA. The ends were cut back, 1 base at V and 6 bases at J, with 12 bases in the middle. DNA for the CDR3: TGTGCCAGCAGCTTAGTTGGGCAGTCCTCTGAAGCTTTCTTT. Protein product: CASSLVGQSSEAFF.

This chain links TRBV13 with TRBJ1-1; weak D call: TRBD1 (5 bases). The V end was cut by 5 bases, the J end by 2 bases, with 12 bases between. The CDR3 has 14 residues. Germline V gene data show CDR1 as PRHDT and CDR2 as FYEKMQ (reference sequence). The CDR3 DNA reads TGTGCCAGCAGCCGCCGGGGGGACAACACTGAAGCTTTCTTT. Translated, it gives CASSRRGDNTEAFF.

The V and J genes are TRBV7-9 and TRBJ1-3, with D unresolved. The V and J ends lost 2 bases and 2 bases respectively, with 4 bases between them. This CDR3 is 13 amino acids long. Germline CDR1 reads SEHNR; CDR2 reads FQNEAQ (reference sequence). For the CDR3, the DNA is TGTGCCAGCAGCTTAACTGCTGGAAACACCATATATTTT. Protein: CASSLTAGNTIYF. Full variable domain (outside the CDR3, taken from reference TRBV7-9 and TRBJ1-3): DTGVSQNPRHKITKRGQNVTFRCDPISEHNRLYWYRQTLGQGPEFLTYFQNEAQLEKSRLLSDRFSAERPKGSFSTLEIQRTEQGDSAMYLCASSLTAGNTIYFGEGSWLTVV.

J is TRBJ1-2 and V is TRBV19, with D possibly being TRBD1 (6 bases). The CDR3 totals 15 residues. Per the germline V gene, CDR1 is LNHDA and CDR2 is SQIVND (reference sequence). Trimming cost V 4 bases and J 4 bases, with 16 bases left between them. The CDR3 coding sequence is TGTGCCAGTAGTACCCTCGGACAGACCCTCTATGGCTACACCTTC. Translated, it gives CASSTLGQTLYGYTF.

This chain connects TRBV10-3 to TRBJ2-1; 7 bases align to TRBD2. The V segment lost 6 bases and the J segment 8 bases; nucleotides outside the gene matches: 13. The CDR3 runs to 15 residues. From germline, CDR1 is ENHRY and CDR2 SYGVKD. The CDR3 loop reads CAISTRGGSNDEQFF. The CDR3 DNA sequence: TGTGCCATCAGCACCCGGGGCGGGAGTAACGATGAGCAGTTCTTC.

The CDR3 DNA reads as TGTGCCAGTAGTCCAGCCTCGATACAGGGGGCGAGCCACAATGAGCAGTTCTTC. It yields the protein CASSPASIQGASHNEQFF. The rearrangement joins TRBV19 to TRBJ2-1, with 9 bases identical to TRBD1. Losses at the gene ends were 5 bases for V and 5 bases for J; bases not matched to a gene: 16. CDR1 is LNHDA, CDR2 SQIVND, per germline (reference sequence). This CDR3 has 18 residues.

This sequence joins TRBV6-6 and TRBJ2-1; 7 bases agree with TRBD2. In germline, CDR1 is MNHNY, CDR2 SVGAGI (reference sequence). V lost 6 bases to trimming and J lost 9 bases; unmatched junction nucleotides: 8. This CDR3 has 13 amino acids. The CDR3 coding sequence is TGTGCCAGCAGCCGAAGGACGGGGGGTGAGCAGTTCTTC. It is translated as CASSRRTGGEQFF.

V is TRBV30 and J is TRBJ2-1; possible D gene TRBD1, 6 bases. Germline V gene lookup returns CDR1 GTSNPN and CDR2 SVGIG (reference sequence). With 2 bases removed from V and 12 bases from J, the gap between germline ends came to 20 bases. CDR3 length equals 14 residues. The CDR3, as DNA: TGTGCCTGGAGTACTTTCACAGGGCCCTGGGGGCAGTTCTTC. This encodes CAWSTFTGPWGQFF.